The rows below give T cell receptor beta chains drawn from one sample of a study of spatial heterogeneity in lung cancer. TCRdb ran MiXCR on the 5' RACE reads and lists one entry per CDR3 protein. The sample contains tens of thousands of distinct CDR3 sequences, around 6.5% of which appear only once. This specimen consisted of PBMCs, obtained at surgery. Receptors were obtained from a female donor with early-stage non-small cell lung cancer. Both conserved end residues are part of each CDR3. The D gene is left open where the match is weak. A clone size is listed for some rows: how often the clone was seen (once, few, many), or a class if it is expanded.

D gene	V gene	clone size	J gene	CDR3 protein	CDR3 DNA
-	TRBV28	many	TRBJ1-2	CASSGAGGTAYYGYTF	TGTGCCAGCAGTGGGGCCGGTGGCACCGCCTACTATGGCTACACCTTC
-	TRBV29-1	few	TRBJ1-5	CSVKEQSNQPQHF	TGCAGCGTTAAGGAACAGAGCAATCAGCCCCAGCATTTT
TRBD1	TRBV20-1	many	TRBJ1-6	CSARPLSGTGFNSPLHF	TGCAGTGCTAGACCCTTATCCGGGACAGGGTTTAATTCACCCCTCCACTTT
TRBD1	TRBV27	-	TRBJ1-6	CASSLGNRGRGQNSPLHF	TGTGCCAGCAGTTTAGGGAACAGGGGGCGGGGGCAGAATTCACCCCTCCACTTT
-	TRBV4-1	many	TRBJ1-2	CASSQVFVQVNYGYTF	TGCGCCAGCAGCCAGGTCTTTGTACAGGTCAACTATGGCTACACCTTC
-	TRBV7-9	many	TRBJ1-1	CASSRVNTEAFF	TGTGCCAGCAGCAGGGTGAACACTGAAGCTTTCTTT
-	TRBV5-6	many	TRBJ2-2	CASSAGANTGELFF	TGTGCCAGCAGCGCCGGGGCGAACACCGGGGAGCTGTTTTTT
-	TRBV10-3	-	TRBJ2-5	CAISAESWGQETQYF	TGTGCCATCAGCGCCGAGTCCTGGGGCCAAGAGACCCAGTACTTC
-	TRBV7-9	many	TRBJ1-5	CASSRSAVSNSNQPQHF	TGTGCCAGCAGCCGATCGGCGGTTTCTAATAGCAATCAGCCCCAGCATTTT
-	TRBV2	many	TRBJ2-5	CASSFRGTQYF	TGTGCCAGCAGTTTCCGGGGGACCCAGTACTTC
-	TRBV27	many	TRBJ1-1	CASSLSTGYGEAFF	TGTGCCAGCAGTTTATCTACCGGGTACGGTGAAGCTTTCTTT
-	TRBV29-1	many	TRBJ1-4	CSVARGGEKLFF	TGCAGCGTTGCCAGGGGAGGTGAAAAACTGTTTTTT
-	TRBV28	many	TRBJ2-7	CATTGAGRLLKQYF	TGTGCCACCACCGGCGCGGGGAGGTTGTTGAAGCAGTACTTC
-	TRBV11-1	few	TRBJ1-3	CASSLAADLGNTIYF	TGTGCCAGCAGCTTAGCGGCGGACCTTGGAAACACCATATATTTT
TRBD2	TRBV12-3/TRBV12-4	many	TRBJ2-7	CASSPTSGGLRIEQYF	TGTGCCAGCAGTCCGACTAGCGGGGGGTTGAGGATCGAGCAGTACTTC
-	TRBV11-2	few	TRBJ1-2	CASSLGLANYGYTF	TGTGCCAGCAGCTTAGGGCTCGCTAACTATGGCTACACCTTC
-	TRBV7-3	many	TRBJ2-4	CATRRGSSKNIQYF	TGTGCCACCCGACGGGGGTCGTCCAAAAACATTCAGTACTTC
TRBD1	TRBV19	-	TRBJ2-5	CASRITGGAGETQYF	TGTGCCAGTAGGATAACAGGGGGCGCGGGAGAGACCCAGTACTTC
-	TRBV15	many	TRBJ2-7	CATSRFYSYEQYF	TGTGCCACCAGCAGGTTCTACAGCTACGAGCAGTACTTC
TRBD1	TRBV6-5	-	TRBJ2-5	CASSSLPSGTGSIRGVPQYF	TGTGCCAGCAGTTCGCTCCCGTCCGGGACAGGGTCTATCCGGGGAGTTCCCCAGTACTTC
-	TRBV5-1	-	TRBJ2-1	CASSSDIGQFF	TGCGCCAGCAGCTCCGACATAGGGCAGTTCTTC
TRBD1	TRBV5-1	-	TRBJ1-1	CASSPAAGGNTEAFF	TGCGCCAGCAGCCCTGCTGCAGGGGGCAACACTGAAGCTTTCTTT
-	TRBV7-9	few	TRBJ2-5	CASTLGGSQETQYF	TGTGCCAGCACCCTCGGAGGCTCCCAAGAGACCCAGTACTTC
TRBD1	TRBV5-1	few	TRBJ1-6	CASSIGQGASSPLHF	TGCGCCAGCAGCATCGGACAGGGGGCGAGCTCACCCCTCCACTTT
-	TRBV5-1	few	TRBJ2-3	CASSSGRSTDTQYF	TGCGCCAGCAGCTCCGGTCGGAGCACAGATACGCAGTATTTT
TRBD1	TRBV28	-	TRBJ2-3	CASFSGGWGTDTQYF	TGTGCCAGCTTTTCAGGGGGCTGGGGCACAGATACGCAGTATTTT
-	TRBV5-1	many	TRBJ1-2	CASSFSAQLSGGYTF	TGCGCCAGCAGCTTCTCCGCCCAACTATCGGGAGGCTACACCTTC
-	TRBV2	-	TRBJ1-2	CASSTTGQTLYGYTF	TGTGCCAGCAGTACAACAGGGCAAACTCTCTATGGCTACACCTTC
-	TRBV5-1	many	TRBJ1-2	CASGSNPGYGYTF	TGCGCCAGCGGAAGTAACCCAGGGTATGGCTACACCTTC
TRBD1	TRBV4-3	many	TRBJ2-7	CASSQETGGPYEQYF	TGCGCCAGCAGCCAAGAGACAGGGGGTCCCTACGAGCAGTACTTC
TRBD1	TRBV14	-	TRBJ2-3	CASSSWTGTDTQYF	TGTGCCAGCAGCTCCTGGACAGGGACAGATACGCAGTATTTT
-	TRBV6-5	few	TRBJ2-3	CASSLTRADTQYF	TGTGCCAGCAGTCTAACTAGGGCGGATACGCAGTATTTT
TRBD1	TRBV6-6	few	TRBJ1-6	CASSLGLQGIAPLHF	TGTGCCAGCAGCCTCGGCTTACAGGGGATCGCACCCCTCCACTTT
-	TRBV4-2	many	TRBJ2-7	CASSQDLSGYYEQYF	TGTGCCAGCAGCCAAGATCTTTCGGGTTACTACGAGCAGTACTTC
TRBD2	TRBV5-1	many	TRBJ2-7	CASSLSSPRSGGSYEQYF	TGCGCCAGCAGCTTGTCATCACCCCGCAGCGGGGGATCCTACGAGCAGTACTTC
-	TRBV29-1	few	TRBJ2-5	CSVLKLGFQETQYF	TGCAGCGTTCTCAAACTCGGGTTCCAGGAGACCCAGTACTTC
-	TRBV5-1	few	TRBJ2-3	CASTPMSGAGDTQYF	TGCGCCAGCACCCCCATGTCTGGGGCGGGAGATACGCAGTATTTT
-	TRBV3-1	many	TRBJ2-5	CASSFRLGEETQYF	TGTGCCAGCAGCTTTCGACTAGGAGAAGAGACCCAGTACTTC
-	TRBV6-2/TRBV6-3	many	TRBJ2-7	CASSGDNYEQYF	TGTGCCAGCAGTGGCGATAACTACGAGCAGTACTTC
-	TRBV10-3	many	TRBJ2-5	CAISGLSGETQYF	TGTGCCATCAGTGGACTGAGCGGAGAGACCCAGTACTTC
TRBD1	TRBV28	-	TRBJ1-4	CASSRQGVSEKLFF	TGTGCCAGCAGCCGACAGGGGGTGAGCGAAAAACTGTTTTTT
-	TRBV14	many	TRBJ2-1	CASSQLRGAGAPNEQFF	TGTGCCAGCAGCCAACTCCGGGGCGCGGGGGCCCCGAATGAGCAGTTCTTC
-	TRBV12-5	-	TRBJ1-6	CASGYREVSPLHF	TGTGCTAGTGGTTACAGGGAGGTCTCACCCCTCCACTTT
-	TRBV6-5	few	TRBJ2-7	CASSYGPPDIYEQYF	TGTGCCAGCAGTTACGGGCCTCCTGATATTTACGAGCAGTACTTC
-	TRBV7-9	many	TRBJ2-7	CASSLPRSNYEQYF	TGTGCCAGCAGCTTACCAAGGAGTAACTACGAGCAGTACTTC
TRBD1	TRBV18	many	TRBJ2-7	CASSPRQGTYEQYF	TGTGCCAGCTCACCACGACAGGGAACCTACGAGCAGTACTTC
TRBD1	TRBV20-1	-	TRBJ2-5	CSARRQGAETQYF	TGCAGTGCTAGACGACAGGGTGCAGAGACCCAGTACTTC
-	TRBV27	many	TRBJ2-7	CASSSQGSQPYEQYF	TGTGCCAGCAGTTCGCAGGGGAGTCAGCCCTACGAGCAGTACTTC
-	TRBV7-2	many	TRBJ2-5	CASSSPRGARETQYF	TGTGCCAGCAGCTCCCCCAGGGGGGCAAGGGAGACCCAGTACTTC
TRBD1	TRBV10-3	few	TRBJ2-7	CAISEFTGGRYEQYF	TGTGCCATCAGTGAGTTTACAGGGGGTCGGTACGAGCAGTACTTC
-	TRBV2	many	TRBJ2-3	CASNGGLTTDTQYF	TGTGCCAGCAATGGCGGACTTACCACAGATACGCAGTATTTT
-	TRBV6-1	few	TRBJ1-1	CASSEGGGYTEAFF	TGTGCCAGCAGCGAAGGCGGGGGCTATACTGAAGCTTTCTTT
-	TRBV5-6	many	TRBJ2-5	CASSFQGMETQYF	TGTGCCAGCAGCTTTCAGGGGATGGAGACCCAGTACTTC
TRBD1	TRBV20-1	few	TRBJ2-7	CSAGQGYEQYF	TGCAGTGCGGGACAGGGATACGAGCAGTACTTC
-	TRBV4-1	-	TRBJ1-5	CASSQRQVGQGNQPQHF	TGCGCCAGCAGCCAAAGACAAGTCGGGCAGGGCAATCAGCCCCAGCATTTT